Listed below are T cell receptor beta chains from one sample, sequenced in a study of post-analysis software for immune sequencing data. MiXCR was run by TCRdb on the PCR reads, yielding one entry per CDR3 protein. This table holds about 680,000 distinct CDR3 sequences, around 60% found once. What was sequenced was blood. The receptors were sampled from a girl aged 2 to 9 with multiple sclerosis. Each CDR3 is given with its conserved first and last residue. The order of the fields is V gene, clone size, D gene, J gene, CDR3 protein, CDR3 DNA. D genes are given only for firm matches. Expanded clones get a size class; other rows say once, few or many, or leave the size out.

v_call: TRBV20-1
clone_size: -
d_call: TRBD1
j_call: TRBJ1-2
cdr3_aa: CSSLGTGSVDYGYTF
cdr3_nt: TGCAGTTCTCTTGGGACAGGGAGTGTGGACTATGGCTACACCTTC

v_call: TRBV30
clone_size: -
d_call: -
j_call: TRBJ1-5
cdr3_aa: CAWSVEGVQPQHF
cdr3_nt: TGTGCCTGGAGTGTGGAGGGCGTTCAGCCCCAGCATTTT

v_call: TRBV20-1
clone_size: few
d_call: -
j_call: TRBJ2-5
cdr3_aa: CSANSGEETQYF
cdr3_nt: TGCAGTGCTAATTCGGGGGAAGAGACCCAGTACTTC

v_call: TRBV6-4
clone_size: -
d_call: TRBD2
j_call: TRBJ2-1
cdr3_aa: CASSDGTSGANEQFF
cdr3_nt: TGTGCCAGCAGTGATGGGACTAGCGGGGCCAATGAGCAGTTCTTC

v_call: TRBV15
clone_size: -
d_call: TRBD1
j_call: TRBJ2-7
cdr3_aa: CATSRDRTGGPLEQYF
cdr3_nt: TGTGCCACCAGCAGAGATCGGACAGGGGGCCCTCTCGAGCAGTACTTC

v_call: TRBV19
clone_size: -
d_call: TRBD1
j_call: TRBJ1-5
cdr3_aa: CASSIGTGGGQPQHF
cdr3_nt: TGTGCCAGTAGTATAGGTACAGGGGGAGGGCAGCCCCAGCATTTT

v_call: TRBV20-1
clone_size: -
d_call: TRBD2
j_call: TRBJ2-5
cdr3_aa: CSARPHRTSGGISQETQYF
cdr3_nt: TGCAGTGCTAGACCCCACCGGACTAGCGGGGGGATCTCGCAAGAGACCCAGTACTTC

v_call: TRBV29-1
clone_size: -
d_call: -
j_call: TRBJ1-1
cdr3_aa: CSVEYRNTEAFF
cdr3_nt: TGCAGCGTTGAGTATAGGAACACTGAAGCTTTCTTT

v_call: TRBV29-1
clone_size: -
d_call: TRBD2
j_call: TRBJ2-1
cdr3_aa: CSAQGLAGLSYNEQFF
cdr3_nt: TGCAGCGCCCAGGGACTAGCGGGATTAAGCTACAATGAGCAGTTCTTC

v_call: TRBV11-2
clone_size: -
d_call: -
j_call: TRBJ2-7
cdr3_aa: CASSRDSGTEQYF
cdr3_nt: TGTGCCAGCAGCCGAGATTCAGGGACCGAGCAGTACTTC

v_call: TRBV6-2/TRBV6-3
clone_size: -
d_call: -
j_call: TRBJ2-4
cdr3_aa: CASSPPGGTKNIQYF
cdr3_nt: TGTGCCAGCAGCCCCCCCGGAGGTACCAAAAACATTCAGTACTTC

v_call: TRBV5-1
clone_size: once
d_call: -
j_call: TRBJ1-1
cdr3_aa: CASSLGSVMNTEAFF
cdr3_nt: TGCGCCAGCAGCTTGGGTTCAGTGATGAACACTGAAGCTTTCTTT

v_call: TRBV7-9
clone_size: -
d_call: TRBD1
j_call: TRBJ1-1
cdr3_aa: CASSPQGSDTEAFF
cdr3_nt: TGTGCCAGCAGCCCACAGGGGTCGGACACTGAAGCTTTCTTT

v_call: TRBV5-1
clone_size: -
d_call: TRBD2
j_call: TRBJ2-1
cdr3_aa: CASSFGSGRTPYNEQFF
cdr3_nt: TGCGCCAGCAGCTTCGGTAGCGGGAGGACCCCCTACAATGAGCAGTTCTTC

v_call: TRBV20-1
clone_size: -
d_call: TRBD1
j_call: TRBJ1-1
cdr3_aa: CSAREQGGMNTEAFF
cdr3_nt: TGCAGTGCTAGAGAACAGGGGGGCATGAACACTGAAGCTTTCTTT

v_call: TRBV12-3/TRBV12-4
clone_size: few
d_call: -
j_call: TRBJ1-5
cdr3_aa: CASSLQGRNTYSNQPQHF
cdr3_nt: TGTGCCAGCAGCTTACAGGGTCGGAATACATATAGCAATCAGCCCCAGCATTTT

v_call: TRBV7-9
clone_size: -
d_call: TRBD1
j_call: TRBJ2-3
cdr3_aa: CASSLEQGGADTQYF
cdr3_nt: TGTGCCAGCAGCTTGGAACAGGGGGGCGCAGATACGCAGTATTTT

v_call: TRBV4-3
clone_size: -
d_call: -
j_call: TRBJ2-5
cdr3_aa: CASSQEAGIQETQYF
cdr3_nt: TGCGCCAGCAGCCAAGAAGCAGGGATCCAAGAGACCCAGTACTTC

v_call: TRBV2
clone_size: -
d_call: -
j_call: TRBJ2-3
cdr3_aa: CASSRGSADTQYF
cdr3_nt: TGTGCCAGCAGTAGGGGTAGCGCAGATACGCAGTATTTT

v_call: TRBV13
clone_size: few
d_call: -
j_call: TRBJ2-3
cdr3_aa: CASSPNGISGTDTQYF
cdr3_nt: TGTGCCAGCAGCCCCAACGGGATTAGCGGAACAGATACGCAGTATTTT

v_call: TRBV12-3/TRBV12-4
clone_size: -
d_call: -
j_call: TRBJ2-5
cdr3_aa: CASTDGGEGVQETQYF
cdr3_nt: TGTGCCAGCACCGATGGGGGGGAGGGGGTACAAGAGACCCAGTACTTC

v_call: TRBV29-1
clone_size: -
d_call: -
j_call: TRBJ1-1
cdr3_aa: CSVGEPNTEAFF
cdr3_nt: TGCAGCGTTGGGGAGCCGAACACTGAAGCTTTCTTT

v_call: TRBV12-3/TRBV12-4
clone_size: -
d_call: -
j_call: TRBJ1-2
cdr3_aa: CASKPSPWTENYGYTF
cdr3_nt: TGTGCCAGCAAACCTTCTCCCTGGACGGAGAACTATGGCTACACCTTC

v_call: TRBV12-3/TRBV12-4
clone_size: few
d_call: -
j_call: TRBJ2-7
cdr3_aa: CASSLVDRYDEQYF
cdr3_nt: TGTGCCAGCAGTTTAGTTGACAGATATGACGAGCAGTACTTC

v_call: TRBV25-1
clone_size: -
d_call: TRBD1
j_call: TRBJ1-2
cdr3_aa: CASSKTDRENYGYTF
cdr3_nt: TGTGCCAGCAGTAAGACCGACAGGGAAAACTATGGCTACACCTTC

v_call: TRBV2
clone_size: -
d_call: -
j_call: TRBJ2-7
cdr3_aa: CASSGTRGTRYEQYF
cdr3_nt: TGTGCCAGCAGTGGGACTAGGGGGACACGCTACGAGCAGTACTTC

v_call: TRBV10-3
clone_size: -
d_call: -
j_call: TRBJ2-3
cdr3_aa: CAIGAAGTDTQYF
cdr3_nt: TGTGCCATCGGGGCAGCGGGCACAGATACGCAGTATTTT

v_call: TRBV7-9
clone_size: -
d_call: -
j_call: TRBJ2-6
cdr3_aa: CASSLGSPVSGANVLTF
cdr3_nt: TGTGCCAGCAGCTTAGGTAGCCCCGTCTCTGGGGCTAACGTCCTGACTTTC

v_call: TRBV18
clone_size: once
d_call: -
j_call: TRBJ2-7
cdr3_aa: CASSPGPSAYEQYF
cdr3_nt: TGTGCCAGCTCACCAGGACCTTCCGCCTACGAGCAGTACTTC

v_call: TRBV21-1
clone_size: -
d_call: -
j_call: TRBJ2-7
cdr3_aa: CASSKGTAYEQYF
cdr3_nt: TGTGCCAGCAGCAAAGGAACAGCCTACGAGCAGTACTTC

v_call: TRBV20-1
clone_size: -
d_call: -
j_call: TRBJ2-1
cdr3_aa: CSARDLPRAEQFF
cdr3_nt: TGCAGTGCTAGAGATCTCCCTCGGGCAGAGCAGTTCTTC

v_call: TRBV12-3/TRBV12-4
clone_size: -
d_call: TRBD1
j_call: TRBJ2-3
cdr3_aa: CASSSPPPGQGTTDTQYF
cdr3_nt: TGTGCCAGCAGTTCTCCGCCACCGGGACAGGGTACCACAGATACGCAGTATTTT

v_call: TRBV25-1
clone_size: few
d_call: -
j_call: TRBJ2-7
cdr3_aa: CASSPTDRTYEQYF
cdr3_nt: TGTGCCAGCAGCCCTACCGACAGGACCTACGAGCAGTACTTC

v_call: TRBV6-2/TRBV6-3
clone_size: few
d_call: -
j_call: TRBJ2-2
cdr3_aa: CASSYGGLTGELFF
cdr3_nt: TGTGCCAGCAGTTACGGGGGACTCACCGGGGAGCTGTTTTTT

v_call: TRBV20-1
clone_size: few
d_call: -
j_call: TRBJ2-5
cdr3_aa: CSARTSEETQYF
cdr3_nt: TGCAGTGCTAGGACGTCCGAGGAGACCCAGTACTTC

v_call: TRBV7-6
clone_size: few
d_call: -
j_call: TRBJ2-1
cdr3_aa: CASSPANEQFF
cdr3_nt: TGTGCCAGCAGCCCGGCTAATGAGCAGTTCTTC

v_call: TRBV6-4
clone_size: medium-sized
d_call: -
j_call: TRBJ2-3
cdr3_aa: CASSDTRSVSTDTQYF
cdr3_nt: TGTGCCAGCAGTGACACCCGGTCAGTAAGCACAGATACGCAGTATTTT

v_call: TRBV15
clone_size: -
d_call: TRBD1
j_call: TRBJ2-1
cdr3_aa: CATSTRDRATKQFF
cdr3_nt: TGTGCCACCAGCACCCGGGACAGGGCGACCAAGCAGTTCTTC

v_call: TRBV10-3
clone_size: few
d_call: -
j_call: TRBJ2-7
cdr3_aa: CATARDYEQYF
cdr3_nt: TGTGCCACCGCTAGGGACTACGAGCAGTACTTC

v_call: TRBV12-3/TRBV12-4
clone_size: -
d_call: -
j_call: TRBJ2-1
cdr3_aa: CASRLAPSSYNEQFF
cdr3_nt: TGTGCCAGCCGCCTAGCCCCGAGCTCCTACAATGAGCAGTTCTTC

v_call: TRBV5-1
clone_size: few
d_call: TRBD2
j_call: TRBJ2-1
cdr3_aa: CASSFGTSAYNEQFF
cdr3_nt: TGCGCCAGCAGCTTTGGGACTAGCGCGTACAATGAGCAGTTCTTC

v_call: TRBV7-9
clone_size: -
d_call: -
j_call: TRBJ2-7
cdr3_aa: CASSLAGGGRGEQYF
cdr3_nt: TGTGCCAGCAGCTTAGCGGGAGGGGGCCGAGGGGAGCAGTACTTC

v_call: TRBV5-1
clone_size: -
d_call: -
j_call: TRBJ2-1
cdr3_aa: CASDPGGVAKTQFF
cdr3_nt: TGCGCCAGCGACCCGGGTGGGGTTGCGAAGACCCAGTTCTTC

v_call: TRBV20-1
clone_size: -
d_call: -
j_call: TRBJ2-7
cdr3_aa: CSARIAGRVSSYEQYF
cdr3_nt: TGCAGTGCTAGAATTGCGGGCAGGGTGAGCTCCTACGAGCAGTACTTC

v_call: TRBV9
clone_size: -
d_call: -
j_call: TRBJ2-3
cdr3_aa: CASSPHIRTIFDTQYF
cdr3_nt: TGTGCCAGCAGCCCCCATATACGGACTATCTTTGATACGCAGTATTTT

v_call: TRBV7-2
clone_size: -
d_call: TRBD1
j_call: TRBJ2-3
cdr3_aa: CASSPGTADTQYF
cdr3_nt: TGTGCCAGCAGCCCCGGGACAGCAGATACGCAGTATTTT

v_call: TRBV20-1
clone_size: -
d_call: TRBD2
j_call: TRBJ2-3
cdr3_aa: CSASSSLAGGQRTDTQYF
cdr3_nt: TGCAGTGCTAGTTCGTCCCTAGCGGGGGGGCAGAGGACAGATACGCAGTATTTT

v_call: TRBV12-3/TRBV12-4
clone_size: -
d_call: -
j_call: TRBJ1-2
cdr3_aa: CASTDALPLGYTF
cdr3_nt: TGTGCCAGCACCGACGCTTTACCGCTTGGCTACACCTTC

v_call: TRBV7-8
clone_size: -
d_call: -
j_call: TRBJ2-5
cdr3_aa: CASSLQSGRETQYF
cdr3_nt: TGTGCCAGCAGCTTACAGTCAGGGCGGGAGACCCAGTACTTC

v_call: TRBV11-3
clone_size: once
d_call: -
j_call: TRBJ2-3
cdr3_aa: CASSRDRVEVDTQYF
cdr3_nt: TGTGCCAGCAGCCGTGACAGAGTGGAGGTCGATACGCAGTATTTT

v_call: TRBV20-1
clone_size: -
d_call: -
j_call: TRBJ1-1
cdr3_aa: CSASRETTEAFF
cdr3_nt: TGCAGTGCCTCCAGGGAAACCACTGAAGCTTTCTTT

v_call: TRBV11-2
clone_size: -
d_call: TRBD2
j_call: TRBJ2-5
cdr3_aa: CASSYRTGTSSQTQYF
cdr3_nt: TGTGCCAGCAGCTACCGAACCGGGACTAGCAGTCAGACCCAGTACTTC

v_call: TRBV5-4
clone_size: -
d_call: -
j_call: TRBJ2-3
cdr3_aa: CASSLTSRRVVYTQYF
cdr3_nt: TGTGCCAGCAGCCTAACTAGCAGGAGGGTGGTTTATACGCAGTATTTT

v_call: TRBV6-2/TRBV6-3
clone_size: -
d_call: TRBD2
j_call: TRBJ2-1
cdr3_aa: CASRLAGDYNEQFF
cdr3_nt: TGTGCCAGCAGACTAGCGGGCGATTACAATGAGCAGTTCTTC